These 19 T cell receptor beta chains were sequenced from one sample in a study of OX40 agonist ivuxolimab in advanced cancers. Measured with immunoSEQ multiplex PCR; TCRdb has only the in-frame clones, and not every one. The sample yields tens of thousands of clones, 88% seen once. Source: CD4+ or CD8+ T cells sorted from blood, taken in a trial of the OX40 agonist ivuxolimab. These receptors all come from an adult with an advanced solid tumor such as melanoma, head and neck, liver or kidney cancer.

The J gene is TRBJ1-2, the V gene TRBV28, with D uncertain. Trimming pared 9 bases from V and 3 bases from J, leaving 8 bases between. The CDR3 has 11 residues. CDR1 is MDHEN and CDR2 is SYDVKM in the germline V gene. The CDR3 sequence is CARQTDYGYTF. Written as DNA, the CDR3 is TGTGCCAGGCAGACGGACTATGGCTACACCTTC.

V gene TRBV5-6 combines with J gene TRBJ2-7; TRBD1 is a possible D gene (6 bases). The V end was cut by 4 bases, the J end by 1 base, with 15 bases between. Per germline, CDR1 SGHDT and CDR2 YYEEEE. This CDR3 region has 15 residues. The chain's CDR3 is CASSRTPGQSYEQYF. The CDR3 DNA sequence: TGTGCCAGCAGCCGGACGCCGGGACAATCCTACGAGCAGTACTTC.

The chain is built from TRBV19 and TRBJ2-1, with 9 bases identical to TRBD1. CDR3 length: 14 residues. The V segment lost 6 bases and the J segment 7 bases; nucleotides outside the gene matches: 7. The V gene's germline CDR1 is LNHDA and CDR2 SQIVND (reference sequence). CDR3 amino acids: CASSVQGARNEQFF. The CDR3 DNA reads TGTGCCAGTAGCGTACAGGGGGCGAGGAATGAGCAGTTCTTC.

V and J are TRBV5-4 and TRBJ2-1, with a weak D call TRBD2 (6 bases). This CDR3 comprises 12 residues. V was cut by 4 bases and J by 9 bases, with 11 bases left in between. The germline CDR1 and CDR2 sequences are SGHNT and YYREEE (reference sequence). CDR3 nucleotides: TGTGCCAGCAGCGGCGGGAAGGTTGAGCAGTTCTTC. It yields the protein CASSGGKVEQFF.

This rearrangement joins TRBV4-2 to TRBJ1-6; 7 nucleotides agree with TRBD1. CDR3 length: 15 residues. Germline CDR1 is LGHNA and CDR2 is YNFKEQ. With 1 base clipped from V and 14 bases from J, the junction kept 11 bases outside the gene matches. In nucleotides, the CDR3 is TGTGCCAGCAGCCAAGTCGAGGACAGGACGGGGACCCTCCACTTT. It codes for CASSQVEDRTGTLHF.

CDR3 residues: CASSLVGDRGPTNEKLFF. CDR3 sequence (DNA): TGTGCCAGCAGCTTAGTTGGGGACAGGGGACCAACTAATGAAAAACTGTTTTTT. The chain is built from TRBV7-9 and TRBJ1-4; 10 bases match TRBD1. Trimming at V came to 1 base and at J to 0 bases, leaving 5 bases not matched to a gene. CDR3 length: 18 amino acids. Per germline, CDR1 SEHNR and CDR2 FQNEAQ (reference sequence).

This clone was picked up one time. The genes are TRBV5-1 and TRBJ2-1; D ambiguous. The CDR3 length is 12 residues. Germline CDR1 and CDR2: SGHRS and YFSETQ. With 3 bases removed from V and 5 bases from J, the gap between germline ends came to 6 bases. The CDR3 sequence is CASSYLDNEQFF. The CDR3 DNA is TGCGCCAGCAGCTACTTAGACAATGAGCAGTTCTTC.

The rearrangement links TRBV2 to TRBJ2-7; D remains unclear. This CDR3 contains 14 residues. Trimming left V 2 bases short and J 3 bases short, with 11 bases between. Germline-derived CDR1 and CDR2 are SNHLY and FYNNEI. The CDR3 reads CASSEYNTNYEQYF. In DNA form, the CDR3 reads TGTGCCAGCAGTGAATATAACACAAACTACGAGCAGTACTTC.

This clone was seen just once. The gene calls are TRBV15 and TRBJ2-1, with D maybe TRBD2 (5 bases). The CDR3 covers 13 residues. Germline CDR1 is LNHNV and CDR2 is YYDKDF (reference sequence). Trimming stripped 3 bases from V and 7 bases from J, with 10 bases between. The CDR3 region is CATSRPPGNEQFF. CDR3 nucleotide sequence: TGTGCCACCAGCAGGCCTCCGGGAAATGAGCAGTTCTTC.

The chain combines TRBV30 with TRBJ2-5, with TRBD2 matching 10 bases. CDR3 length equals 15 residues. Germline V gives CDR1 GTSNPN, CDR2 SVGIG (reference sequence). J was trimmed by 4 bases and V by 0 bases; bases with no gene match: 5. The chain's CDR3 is CAWSVASGGGETQYF. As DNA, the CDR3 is TGTGCCTGGAGTGTGGCTAGCGGGGGTGGAGAGACCCAGTACTTC.

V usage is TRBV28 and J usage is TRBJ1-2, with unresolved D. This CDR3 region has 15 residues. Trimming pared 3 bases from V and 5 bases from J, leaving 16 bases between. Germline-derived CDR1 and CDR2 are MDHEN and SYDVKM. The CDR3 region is CASSFMSSRRYGYTF. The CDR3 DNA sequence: TGTGCCAGCAGTTTCATGAGCTCTCGGCGGTATGGCTACACCTTC.

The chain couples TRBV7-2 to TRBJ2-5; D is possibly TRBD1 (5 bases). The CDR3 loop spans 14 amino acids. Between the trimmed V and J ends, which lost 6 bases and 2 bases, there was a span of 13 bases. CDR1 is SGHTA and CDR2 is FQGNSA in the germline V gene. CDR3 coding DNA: TGTGCCAGCAGACCCCCGGCAGGGCAAGAGACCCAGTACTTC. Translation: CASRPPAGQETQYF.

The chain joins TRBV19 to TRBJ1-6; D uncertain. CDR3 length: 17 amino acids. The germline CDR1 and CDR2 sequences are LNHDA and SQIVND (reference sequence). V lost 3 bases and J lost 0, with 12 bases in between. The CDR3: CASSIGSGSSYNSPLHF. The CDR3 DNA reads TGTGCCAGTAGTATCGGCTCGGGGAGCTCCTATAATTCACCCCTCCACTTT. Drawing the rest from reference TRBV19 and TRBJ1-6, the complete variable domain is DGGITQSPKYLFRKEGQNVTLSCEQNLNHDAMYWYRQDPGQGLRLIYYSQIVNDFQKGDIAEGYSVSREKKESFPLTVTSAQKNPTAFYLCASSIGSGSSYNSPLHFGNGTRLTVT.

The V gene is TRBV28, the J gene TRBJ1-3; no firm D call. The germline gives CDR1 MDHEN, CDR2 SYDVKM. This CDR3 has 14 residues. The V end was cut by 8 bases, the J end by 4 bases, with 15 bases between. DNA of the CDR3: TGTGCCAGCGGCCGCTCCGGACGGGGAAACACCATATATTTT. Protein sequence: CASGRSGRGNTIYF.

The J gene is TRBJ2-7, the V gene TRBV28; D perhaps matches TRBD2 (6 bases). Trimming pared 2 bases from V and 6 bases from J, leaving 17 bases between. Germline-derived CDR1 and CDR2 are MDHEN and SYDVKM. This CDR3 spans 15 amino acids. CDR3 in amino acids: CASSLSGTRRGEQYF. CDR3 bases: TGTGCCAGCAGTTTAAGCGGAACTCGGAGGGGCGAGCAGTACTTC.

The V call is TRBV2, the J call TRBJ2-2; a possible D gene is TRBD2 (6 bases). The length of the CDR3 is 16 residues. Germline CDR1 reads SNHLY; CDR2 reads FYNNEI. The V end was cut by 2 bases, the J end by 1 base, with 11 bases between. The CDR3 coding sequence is TGTGCCAGCAGTGAAACGGGAGCCTTGAACACCGGGGAGCTGTTTTTT. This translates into CASSETGALNTGELFF.

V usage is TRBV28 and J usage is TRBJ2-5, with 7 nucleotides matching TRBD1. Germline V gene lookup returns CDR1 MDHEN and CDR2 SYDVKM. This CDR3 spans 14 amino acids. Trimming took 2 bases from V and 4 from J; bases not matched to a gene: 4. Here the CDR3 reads CASSLKGAGETQYF. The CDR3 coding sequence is TGTGCCAGCAGTTTAAAGGGGGCAGGAGAGACCCAGTACTTC.

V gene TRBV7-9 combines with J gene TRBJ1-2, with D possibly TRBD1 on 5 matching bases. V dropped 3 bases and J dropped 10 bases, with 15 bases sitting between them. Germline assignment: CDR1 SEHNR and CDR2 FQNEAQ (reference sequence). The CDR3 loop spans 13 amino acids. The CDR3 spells CASSFNPEQDYTF. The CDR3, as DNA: TGTGCCAGCAGCTTCAACCCGGAACAGGACTACACCTTC.

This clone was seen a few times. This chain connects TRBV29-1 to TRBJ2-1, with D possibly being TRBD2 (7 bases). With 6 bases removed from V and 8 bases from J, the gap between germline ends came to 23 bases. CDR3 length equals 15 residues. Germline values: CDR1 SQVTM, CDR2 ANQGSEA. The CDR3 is CSVTRTELARDEQFF. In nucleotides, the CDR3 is TGCAGCGTGACTCGGACAGAACTAGCGCGCGATGAGCAGTTCTTC.